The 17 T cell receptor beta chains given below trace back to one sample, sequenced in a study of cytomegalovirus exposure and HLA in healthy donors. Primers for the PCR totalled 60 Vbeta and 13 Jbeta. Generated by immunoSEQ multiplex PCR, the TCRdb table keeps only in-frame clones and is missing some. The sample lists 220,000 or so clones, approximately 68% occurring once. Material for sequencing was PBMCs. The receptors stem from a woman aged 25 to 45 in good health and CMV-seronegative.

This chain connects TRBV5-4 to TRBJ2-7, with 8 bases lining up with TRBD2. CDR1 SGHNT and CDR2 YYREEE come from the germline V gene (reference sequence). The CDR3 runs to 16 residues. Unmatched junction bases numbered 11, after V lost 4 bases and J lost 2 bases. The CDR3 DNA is TGTGCCAGCAGCCTAGGGGGGGGACTAGGACCCTACGAGCAGTACTTC. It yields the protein CASSLGGGLGPYEQYF.

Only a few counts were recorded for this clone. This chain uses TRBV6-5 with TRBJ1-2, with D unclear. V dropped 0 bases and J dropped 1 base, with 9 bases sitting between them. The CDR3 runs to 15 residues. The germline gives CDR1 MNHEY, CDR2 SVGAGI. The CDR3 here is CASSYSDTVNYGYTF. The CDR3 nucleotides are TGTGCCAGCAGTTACTCCGATACAGTTAACTATGGCTACACCTTC.

The CDR3 loop reads CASSLMGLDTQYF. CDR3 DNA: TGCGCCAGCAGCCTCATGGGGCTTGATACGCAGTATTTT. The chain carries TRBV4-1 and TRBJ2-3, with a tentative D call TRBD1 (5 bases). CDR1 and CDR2 from the germline V gene are MGHRA and YSYEKL. The CDR3 loop spans 13 amino acids. Trimming took 4 bases from V and 6 from J, leaving 11 bases between them.

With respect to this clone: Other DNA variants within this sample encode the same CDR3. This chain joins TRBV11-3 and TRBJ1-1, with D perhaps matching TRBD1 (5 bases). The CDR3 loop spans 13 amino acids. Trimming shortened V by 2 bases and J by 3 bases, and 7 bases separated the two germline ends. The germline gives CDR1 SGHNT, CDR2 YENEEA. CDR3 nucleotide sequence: TGTGCCAGCAGCTTACGGGGGGACACTGAAGCTTTCTTT. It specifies CASSLRGDTEAFF.

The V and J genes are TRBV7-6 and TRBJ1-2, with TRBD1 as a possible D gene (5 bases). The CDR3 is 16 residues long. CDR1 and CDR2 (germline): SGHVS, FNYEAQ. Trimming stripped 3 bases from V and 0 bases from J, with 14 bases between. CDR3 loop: CASSFLLGPANYGYTF. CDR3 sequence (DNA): TGTGCCAGCAGCTTCCTCCTGGGGCCAGCTAACTATGGCTACACCTTC.

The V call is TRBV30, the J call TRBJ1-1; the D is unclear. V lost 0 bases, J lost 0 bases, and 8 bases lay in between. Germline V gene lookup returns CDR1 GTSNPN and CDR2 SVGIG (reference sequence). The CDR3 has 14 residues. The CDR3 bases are TGTGCCTGGAGTGTAGCGGGCCTGAACACTGAAGCTTTCTTT. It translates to CAWSVAGLNTEAFF.

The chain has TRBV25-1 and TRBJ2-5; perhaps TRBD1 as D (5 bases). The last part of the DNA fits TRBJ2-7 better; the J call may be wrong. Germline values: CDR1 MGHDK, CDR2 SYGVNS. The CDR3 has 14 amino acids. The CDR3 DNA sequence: TGTGCCAGCAGTGCCTCAGGGTCCTCTTACGAGCAGTACTTC. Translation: CASSASGSSYEQYF.

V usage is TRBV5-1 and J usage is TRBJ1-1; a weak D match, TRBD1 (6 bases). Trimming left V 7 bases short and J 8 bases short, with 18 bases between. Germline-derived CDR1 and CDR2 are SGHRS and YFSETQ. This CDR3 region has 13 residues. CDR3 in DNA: TGCGCCAGCGGACGCCCCGGGGGGCCCGAAGCTTTCTTT. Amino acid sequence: CASGRPGGPEAFF.

CDR3 DNA: TGCGCCAGCAGCTTGTGGCCAGGGTCCACAGATACAGATACGCAGTATTTT. This translates into CASSLWPGSTDTDTQYF. The rearrangement links TRBV5-1 to TRBJ2-3; D may be TRBD1 (5 bases). Trimming left V 1 base short and J 3 bases short, with 18 bases between. The germline gives CDR1 SGHRS, CDR2 YFSETQ. The CDR3 contains 17 residues. Combining the CDR3 with reference TRBV5-1 and TRBJ2-3 gives the whole variable domain KAGVTQTPRYLIKTRGQQVTLSCSPISGHRSVSWYQQTPGQGLQFLFEYFSETQRNKGNFPGRFSGRQFSNSRSEMNVSTLELGDSALYLCASSLWPGSTDTDTQYFGPGTRLTVL.

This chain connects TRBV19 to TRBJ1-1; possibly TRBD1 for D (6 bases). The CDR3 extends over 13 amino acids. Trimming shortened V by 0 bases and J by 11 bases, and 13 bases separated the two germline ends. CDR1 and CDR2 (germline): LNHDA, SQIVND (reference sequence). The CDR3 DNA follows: TGTGCCAGTAGTATAGATCTCAGGGGTGAGGCTTTCTTT. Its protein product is CASSIDLRGEAFF. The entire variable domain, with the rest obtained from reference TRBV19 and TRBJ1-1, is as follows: DGGITQSPKYLFRKEGQNVTLSCEQNLNHDAMYWYRQDPGQGLRLIYYSQIVNDFQKGDIAEGYSVSREKKESFPLTVTSAQKNPTAFYLCASSIDLRGEAFFGQGTRLTVV.

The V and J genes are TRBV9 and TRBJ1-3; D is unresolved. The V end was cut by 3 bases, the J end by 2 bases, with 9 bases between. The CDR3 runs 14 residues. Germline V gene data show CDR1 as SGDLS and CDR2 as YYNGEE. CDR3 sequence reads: CASSAGEAGNTIYF. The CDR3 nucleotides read TGTGCCAGCAGCGCGGGAGAGGCTGGAAACACCATATATTTT.

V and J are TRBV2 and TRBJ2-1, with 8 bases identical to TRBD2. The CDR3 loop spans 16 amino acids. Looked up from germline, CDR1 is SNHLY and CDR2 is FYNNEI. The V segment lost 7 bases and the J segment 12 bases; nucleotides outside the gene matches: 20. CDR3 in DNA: TGTGCCAGCACCCGAAATCCCGGGACTAGAGGTCAGGGGCAGTTCTTC. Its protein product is CASTRNPGTRGQGQFF.

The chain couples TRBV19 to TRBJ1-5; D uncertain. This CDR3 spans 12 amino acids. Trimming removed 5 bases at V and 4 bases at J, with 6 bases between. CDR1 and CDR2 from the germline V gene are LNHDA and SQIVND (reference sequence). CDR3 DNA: TGTGCCAGTAGTTTCCCAAATCAGCCCCAGCATTTT. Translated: CASSFPNQPQHF.

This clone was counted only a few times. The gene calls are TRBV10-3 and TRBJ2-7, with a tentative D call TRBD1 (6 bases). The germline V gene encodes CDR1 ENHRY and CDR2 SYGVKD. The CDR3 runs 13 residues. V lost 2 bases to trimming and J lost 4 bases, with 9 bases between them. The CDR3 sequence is CAISEPQGYEQYF. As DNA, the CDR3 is TGTGCCATCAGTGAGCCCCAGGGGTACGAGCAGTACTTC.

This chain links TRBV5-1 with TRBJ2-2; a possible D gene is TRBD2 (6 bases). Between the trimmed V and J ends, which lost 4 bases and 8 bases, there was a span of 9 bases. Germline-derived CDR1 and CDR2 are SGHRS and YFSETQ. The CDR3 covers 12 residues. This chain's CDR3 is CASSMGRGELFF. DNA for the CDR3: TGCGCCAGCAGCATGGGGAGGGGGGAGCTGTTTTTT.

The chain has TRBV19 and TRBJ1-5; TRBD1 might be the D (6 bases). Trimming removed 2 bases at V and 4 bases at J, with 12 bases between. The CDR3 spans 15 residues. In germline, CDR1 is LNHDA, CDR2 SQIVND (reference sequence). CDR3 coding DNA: TGTGCCAGTAGTATACCCGGACAGTTTAATCAGCCCCAGCATTTT. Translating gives CASSIPGQFNQPQHF.

In nucleotides, the CDR3 is TGTGCCGTTCGGACAGGGCGCTTAGGTACTGAAGCTTTCTTT. It yields the protein CAVRTGRLGTEAFF. The chain employs TRBV19 and TRBJ1-1, with TRBD1 identical over 8 bases. The CDR3 sequence is 14 residues long. V lost 11 bases to trimming and J lost 5 bases; unmatched junction nucleotides: 13. CDR1 and CDR2 from the germline V gene are LNHDA and SQIVND (reference sequence).